This TCR beta chain was sequenced during a study of shared clonotypes between healthy human individuals. Only in-frame clones appear in the TCRdb table, and some are missing; sequencing was by immunoSEQ multiplex PCR. The table lists roughly 1 million clones, approximately 68% of them singletons. Sample: memory CD4+ T cells sorted from blood. The subset denotes: CD45RA-negative fraction. The origin of this receptor is a man between 18 and 29 years old in good health.

The CDR3 loop is CASKKLAGGPYEQYF. DNA for the CDR3: TGTGCCAGCAAAAAACTAGCGGGGGGGCCCTACGAGCAGTACTTC. V and J are TRBV27 and TRBJ2-7; 13 bases line up with TRBD2. After removal of 7 bases from V and 2 bases from J, the junction contained 5 bases not matched to a gene. The germline V gene has CDR1 MNHEY and CDR2 SMNVEV (reference sequence). There are 15 residues in the CDR3.